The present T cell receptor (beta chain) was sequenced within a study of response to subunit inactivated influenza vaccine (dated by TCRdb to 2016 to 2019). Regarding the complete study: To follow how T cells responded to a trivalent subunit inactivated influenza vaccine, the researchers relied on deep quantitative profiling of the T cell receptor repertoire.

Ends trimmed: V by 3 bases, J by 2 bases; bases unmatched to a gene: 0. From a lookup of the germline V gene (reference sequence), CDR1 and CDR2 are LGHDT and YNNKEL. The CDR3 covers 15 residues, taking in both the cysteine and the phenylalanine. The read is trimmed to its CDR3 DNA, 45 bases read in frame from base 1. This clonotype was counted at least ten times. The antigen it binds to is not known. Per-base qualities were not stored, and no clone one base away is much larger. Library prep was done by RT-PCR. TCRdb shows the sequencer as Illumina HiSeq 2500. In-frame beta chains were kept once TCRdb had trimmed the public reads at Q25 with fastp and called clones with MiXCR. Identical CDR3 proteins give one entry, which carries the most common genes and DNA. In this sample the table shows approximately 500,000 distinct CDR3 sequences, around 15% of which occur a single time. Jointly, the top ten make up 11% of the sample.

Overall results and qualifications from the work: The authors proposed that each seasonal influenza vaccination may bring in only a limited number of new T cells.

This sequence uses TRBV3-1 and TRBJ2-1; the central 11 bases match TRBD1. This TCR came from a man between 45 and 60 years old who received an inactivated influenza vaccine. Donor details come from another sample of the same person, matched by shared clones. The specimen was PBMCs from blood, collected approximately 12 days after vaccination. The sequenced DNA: TGTGCCAGCAGCCAGGGACAGGGGGCCTACAATGAGCAGTTCTTC. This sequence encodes CASSQGQGAYNEQFF.